A selection of T cell receptor beta chains follows, all from one sample in a study of identical twins. In TCRdb, the 5' RACE reads were re-called with MiXCR into one record per CDR3 protein. The table has approximately 680,000 distinct CDR3 sequences, around 7.4% seen once. These sequences were also reported in another study, on yellow fever vaccine responses in identical twins.

The source material was PBMCs. The receptors derive from a woman between 18 and 30 years old in good health. The CDR3 runs from the conserved cysteine through the conserved F or W. A D gene is named only where the DNA matches it firmly. Some rows mark clone size as missing; the rest say once, few, many or name a class of expanded clone.

v_call: TRBV20-1
clone_size: .
d_call: TRBD2
j_call: TRBJ2-2
cdr3_aa: CSASGGTSGKGGELFF
cdr3_nt: TGCAGTGCTAGTGGGGGGACTAGCGGGAAGGGCGGGGAGCTGTTTTTT

v_call: TRBV3-1
clone_size: .
d_call: .
j_call: TRBJ1-1
cdr3_aa: CASSHRDSGTEAFF
cdr3_nt: TGTGCCAGCAGCCACCGGGACTCAGGGACTGAAGCTTTCTTT

v_call: TRBV12-3/TRBV12-4
clone_size: .
d_call: .
j_call: TRBJ2-5
cdr3_aa: CASSHSTGQETQYF
cdr3_nt: TGTGCCAGCAGTCACTCTACAGGACAAGAGACCCAGTACTTC

v_call: TRBV5-1
clone_size: many
d_call: TRBD1
j_call: TRBJ2-2
cdr3_aa: CASSGSYRGPNTGELFF
cdr3_nt: TGCGCCAGCAGCGGGTCCTACAGGGGGCCGAACACCGGGGAGCTGTTTTTT

v_call: TRBV13
clone_size: few
d_call: TRBD1
j_call: TRBJ1-2
cdr3_aa: CASSTSNRGLYGYTF
cdr3_nt: TGTGCCAGCAGCACCTCGAACAGGGGCCTCTATGGCTACACCTTC

v_call: TRBV25-1
clone_size: few
d_call: TRBD2
j_call: TRBJ2-5
cdr3_aa: CASSTDGLAGWEETQYF
cdr3_nt: TGTGCCAGCAGTACCGATGGACTAGCGGGATGGGAAGAGACCCAGTACTTC

v_call: TRBV20-1
clone_size: few
d_call: .
j_call: TRBJ2-1
cdr3_aa: CSARDLNSPNNEQFF
cdr3_nt: TGCAGTGCTAGAGATCTTAATAGCCCCAACAATGAGCAGTTCTTC

v_call: TRBV3-1
clone_size: many
d_call: TRBD2
j_call: TRBJ2-1
cdr3_aa: CASSQGTSGGDEQFF
cdr3_nt: TGTGCCAGCAGCCAGGGGACTAGCGGAGGGGATGAGCAGTTCTTC

v_call: TRBV24-1
clone_size: few
d_call: .
j_call: TRBJ2-1
cdr3_aa: CATSDLTGRHLGEQFF
cdr3_nt: TGTGCCACCAGTGATTTGACGGGCAGACACCTCGGTGAGCAGTTCTTC

v_call: TRBV6-1
clone_size: few
d_call: .
j_call: TRBJ1-3
cdr3_aa: CASGPQSSGNTIYF
cdr3_nt: TGTGCCAGCGGGCCACAATCCTCTGGAAACACCATATATTTT

v_call: TRBV7-9
clone_size: many
d_call: TRBD1
j_call: TRBJ2-5
cdr3_aa: CASSTGQGQETQYF
cdr3_nt: TGTGCCAGCAGCACCGGACAGGGGCAAGAGACCCAGTACTTC

v_call: TRBV6-1
clone_size: many
d_call: .
j_call: TRBJ1-2
cdr3_aa: CASSEGQYINYGYTF
cdr3_nt: TGTGCCAGCAGTGAAGGGCAGTACATCAACTATGGCTACACCTTC

v_call: TRBV5-1
clone_size: .
d_call: .
j_call: TRBJ1-2
cdr3_aa: CASSLREGSYTF
cdr3_nt: TGCGCCAGCAGCTTGAGGGAAGGGAGCTACACCTTC

v_call: TRBV28
clone_size: many
d_call: .
j_call: TRBJ2-1
cdr3_aa: CASTRSVGYNEQFF
cdr3_nt: TGTGCCAGCACACGTAGCGTGGGTTACAATGAGCAGTTCTTC

v_call: TRBV29-1
clone_size: few
d_call: TRBD2
j_call: TRBJ2-3
cdr3_aa: CSVDERGTSDTQYF
cdr3_nt: TGCAGCGTTGACGAGCGGGGGACTTCAGATACGCAGTATTTT

v_call: TRBV9
clone_size: few
d_call: .
j_call: TRBJ2-7
cdr3_aa: CASSVGTGYYEQYF
cdr3_nt: TGTGCCAGCAGCGTAGGGACGGGGTATTACGAGCAGTACTTC

v_call: TRBV6-1
clone_size: few
d_call: TRBD1
j_call: TRBJ1-6
cdr3_aa: CASRKYGGQGISPLHF
cdr3_nt: TGTGCCAGCAGGAAATATGGTGGACAGGGAATTTCACCCCTCCACTTT

v_call: TRBV2
clone_size: .
d_call: TRBD2
j_call: TRBJ2-1
cdr3_aa: CASSEASGRANYNEQFF
cdr3_nt: TGTGCCAGCAGTGAGGCTAGCGGGAGGGCCAACTACAATGAGCAGTTCTTC

v_call: TRBV4-1
clone_size: few
d_call: TRBD1
j_call: TRBJ1-2
cdr3_aa: CASSQTGTWGYTF
cdr3_nt: TGCGCCAGCAGCCAGACAGGGACGTGGGGCTACACCTTC

v_call: TRBV9
clone_size: few
d_call: .
j_call: TRBJ2-5
cdr3_aa: CASSVALQVETQYF
cdr3_nt: TGTGCCAGCAGCGTAGCTTTACAGGTGGAGACCCAGTACTTC

v_call: TRBV4-1
clone_size: .
d_call: .
j_call: TRBJ2-2
cdr3_aa: CASSFPITGKNTGELFF
cdr3_nt: TGCGCCAGCAGCTTCCCGATTACAGGAAAGAACACCGGGGAGCTGTTTTTT

v_call: TRBV28
clone_size: .
d_call: .
j_call: TRBJ2-1
cdr3_aa: CASKRAGSHNEQFF
cdr3_nt: TGTGCCAGCAAGCGGGCTGGGAGTCACAATGAGCAGTTCTTC

v_call: TRBV5-5
clone_size: many
d_call: .
j_call: TRBJ2-5
cdr3_aa: CASSWADSETQYF
cdr3_nt: TGTGCCAGCAGCTGGGCGGACAGTGAGACCCAGTACTTC

v_call: TRBV4-2
clone_size: many
d_call: TRBD2
j_call: TRBJ2-1
cdr3_aa: CASSPSGGAYEQFF
cdr3_nt: TGTGCCAGCAGCCCTAGCGGGGGGGCGTATGAGCAGTTCTTC

v_call: TRBV27
clone_size: many
d_call: TRBD2
j_call: TRBJ2-1
cdr3_aa: CASSLTFPGGQFF
cdr3_nt: TGTGCCAGCAGTTTAACCTTCCCGGGGGGGCAGTTCTTC

v_call: TRBV2
clone_size: many
d_call: .
j_call: TRBJ2-2
cdr3_aa: CASSRQNTGELFF
cdr3_nt: TGTGCCAGCAGCAGGCAGAACACCGGGGAGCTGTTTTTT

v_call: TRBV18
clone_size: .
d_call: .
j_call: TRBJ1-1
cdr3_aa: CASSPEGRTEAFF
cdr3_nt: TGTGCCAGCTCACCAGAGGGCCGTACTGAAGCTTTCTTT

v_call: TRBV29-1
clone_size: many
d_call: .
j_call: TRBJ2-3
cdr3_aa: CSITGSGRRSTDTQYF
cdr3_nt: TGCAGCATAACAGGGTCGGGCCGACGCAGCACAGATACGCAGTATTTT

v_call: TRBV28
clone_size: few
d_call: TRBD1
j_call: TRBJ1-1
cdr3_aa: CASGQAPGAFF
cdr3_nt: TGTGCCAGCGGACAGGCCCCAGGGGCTTTCTTT

v_call: TRBV7-6
clone_size: many
d_call: .
j_call: TRBJ2-3
cdr3_aa: CASSLGPSGTDTQYF
cdr3_nt: TGTGCCAGCAGCTTAGGTCCTAGCGGCACAGATACGCAGTATTTT

v_call: TRBV2
clone_size: .
d_call: TRBD2
j_call: TRBJ2-3
cdr3_aa: CACRQGLAGEKIADTQYF
cdr3_nt: TGTGCCTGCAGGCAGGGACTAGCGGGAGAGAAGATAGCGGATACGCAGTATTTT

v_call: TRBV5-1
clone_size: few
d_call: TRBD1
j_call: TRBJ1-6
cdr3_aa: CASSSGTGSKALHF
cdr3_nt: TGCGCCAGCAGCTCAGGGACAGGGAGTAAGGCCCTCCACTTT

v_call: TRBV7-9
clone_size: .
d_call: TRBD2
j_call: TRBJ2-1
cdr3_aa: CASSLDWVGGTYNEQFF
cdr3_nt: TGTGCCAGCAGCTTAGACTGGGTCGGGGGGACTTACAATGAGCAGTTCTTC

v_call: TRBV20-1
clone_size: .
d_call: TRBD2
j_call: TRBJ2-7
cdr3_aa: CSARDAREGLYEQYF
cdr3_nt: TGCAGTGCTAGAGATGCACGGGAGGGACTCTACGAGCAGTACTTC

v_call: TRBV28
clone_size: many
d_call: TRBD2
j_call: TRBJ2-1
cdr3_aa: CATTPGTSVYNEQFF
cdr3_nt: TGTGCCACAACCCCGGGGACTAGCGTGTACAATGAGCAGTTCTTC

v_call: TRBV28
clone_size: few
d_call: TRBD1
j_call: TRBJ2-1
cdr3_aa: CASSRGGTGGWYEQFF
cdr3_nt: TGTGCCAGCAGTCGGGGTGGGACAGGGGGCTGGTATGAGCAGTTCTTC

v_call: TRBV7-9
clone_size: few
d_call: .
j_call: TRBJ2-5
cdr3_aa: CASSFGPGETQYF
cdr3_nt: .

v_call: TRBV18
clone_size: few
d_call: .
j_call: TRBJ2-3
cdr3_aa: CASSLTAGSTDTQYF
cdr3_nt: TGTGCCAGCTCACTTACCGCCGGGTCCACAGATACGCAGTATTTT

v_call: TRBV29-1
clone_size: many
d_call: .
j_call: TRBJ2-3
cdr3_aa: CSVGGTSTDTQYF
cdr3_nt: TGCAGCGTCGGGGGAACTAGCACAGATACGCAGTATTTT

v_call: TRBV27
clone_size: .
d_call: TRBD2
j_call: TRBJ2-3
cdr3_aa: CASSRGAGGMDTQYF
cdr3_nt: TGTGCCAGCAGCCGGGGGGCGGGAGGGATGGATACGCAGTATTTT